These 8 T cell receptor beta chains were sequenced from one sample in a study of regulatory T cells in long-lasting Graves disease. HTBI primers from iRepertoire and Arm-PCR of CDR3 regions yielded the TCR beta libraries. TCRdb passed the multiplex PCR reads through MiXCR, listing each CDR3 protein once. The table includes approximately 440,000 distinct CDR3 sequences, 15% to 20% detected once. Time point indicated: newly diagnosed GD, antithyroid drugs for less than 3 months. RNA extracted from PBMCs served as the sequencing template. These sequences were also reported in another study, on T cells in Graves' hyperthyroidism and ophthalmopathy.

The material was peripheral blood mononuclear cells (PBMCs), obtained at new diagnosis, from a patient treated with antithyroid drugs. All receptors derive from a man aged 40-49 years with Graves disease.

This sequence joins TRBV28 and TRBJ2-7, with TRBD2 matching 9 bases. The CDR3 length is 17 residues. Germline V lookup: CDR1 MDHEN, CDR2 SYDVKM. The V and J ends lost 4 bases and 2 bases, in that order; junction bases with no gene match: 12. In DNA, the CDR3 is TGTGCCAGCAGTTCTAGCGGGACTACCTACCCGCCCTACGAGCAGTACTTC. Translation: CASSSSGTTYPPYEQYF.

In this sample, this clonotype turned up many times. The chain links TRBV28 to TRBJ2-1; D is uncertain. V lost 6 bases, J lost 1 base, and 10 bases lay in between. This CDR3 spans 14 amino acids. Germline V gives CDR1 MDHEN, CDR2 SYDVKM. In DNA form, the CDR3 reads TGTGCCAGCAGAGACACATTATCCTACAATGAGCAGTTCTTC. Translated: CASRDTLSYNEQFF.

Worth noting for this clonotype: A much larger clone differs from this one at a single base, so this may be a read error. The chain employs TRBV7-2 and TRBJ2-1; unclear D gene. The CDR3 length is 13 residues. Germline CDR1 and CDR2: SGHTA and FQGNSA. With 0 bases removed from V and 10 bases from J, the gap between germline ends came to 10 bases. CDR3 DNA: TGTGCCAGCAGCTTAGCGTTTACAGCCGAGCAGTTCTTC. This gives the protein CASSLAFTAEQFF.

As to this clonotype: This may be a read error, as it is one base from a much larger clone. V is TRBV12-3 or TRBV12-4 and J is TRBJ1-1; D is unclear. This CDR3 has 12 amino acids. The CDR3 protein is CAGSLIGFEAFF. The CDR3 nucleotides are TGTGCCGGCAGTTTAATTGGGTTTGAAGCTTTCTTT.

The rearrangement uses TRBV9 and TRBJ1-5; D is unresolved. Trimming removed 4 bases from V and 3 bases from J, with 14 bases in between. Germline assignment: CDR1 SGDLS and CDR2 YYNGEE. The CDR3 length is 15 residues. The CDR3 is CASSKDPSPNQPQHF. DNA for the CDR3: TGTGCCAGCAGCAAAGACCCCAGCCCCAATCAGCCCCAGCATTTT.

This clonotype was seen many times. The CDR3: CASSQGLVGYNEQFF. The CDR3, as DNA: TGTGCCAGCAGCCAGGGACTAGTCGGCTACAATGAGCAGTTCTTC. The chain couples TRBV3-1 to TRBJ2-1, with 8 nucleotides matching TRBD2. Germline V gene data show CDR1 as LGHDT and CDR2 as YNNKEL (reference sequence). The CDR3 has 15 residues. V lost 3 bases, J lost 3 bases, and 4 bases stayed unmatched.

The chain is built from TRBV19 and TRBJ2-2, with 7 positions matching TRBD1. This CDR3 has 17 amino acids. V dropped 6 bases and J dropped 0; count of bases not matched to a gene: 10. Germline V CDR1 and CDR2: LNHDA, SQIVND (reference sequence). CDR3 residues: CASRPGQLFSNTGELFF. The CDR3 nucleotides are TGTGCCAGTAGGCCGGGACAGTTATTTTCGAACACCGGGGAGCTGTTTTTT.

This clonotype was counted only a few times. J is TRBJ1-2 and V is TRBV25-1; 9 bases agree with TRBD1. The CDR3 length is 14 residues. The V segment lost 3 bases and the J segment 6 bases; nucleotides outside the gene matches: 5. The germline CDR1 and CDR2 sequences are MGHDK and SYGVNS. The CDR3 region has the DNA TGTGCCAGCAGTGAGTGGGACAGGGAGAATGGCTACACCTTC. Amino acid sequence: CASSEWDRENGYTF.